This T cell receptor beta chain comes out of a study of glioma-infiltrating T cells after dendritic cell vaccination. Whole-study context: Dendritic cells derived from monocytes and pulsed with autologous tumor lysate formed the vaccine.

In this sample, this clone turned up once. Germline assignment: CDR1 LNHNV and CDR2 YYDKDF (reference sequence). The CDR3 is made up of 14 amino acids. After removal of 3 bases from V and 7 bases from J, the junction contained 4 bases not matched to a gene. TCRdb's table, derived via immunoSEQ multiplex PCR, lists solely in-frame clones and lacks some. This repertoire shows about 67,000 clones, 81% found once; its top ten account for 7.9%. The sequence was obtained from a human donor with glioblastoma. Sequencing used blood, obtained before dendritic cell vaccination. The chain recombines TRBV15 with TRBJ1-5; 9 bases line up with TRBD1. The CDR3 DNA reads TGTGCCACCAGCAGGACAGGGGGTGACCAGCCCCAGCATTTT. It yields the protein CATSRTGGDQPQHF.